The sequence of this TCR beta chain was determined in a study of cytomegalovirus exposure and HLA in healthy donors (dated by TCRdb to the late 2010s). Regarding the research as a whole: The 670 or so repertoires of the first cohort and the 95 to 150 validation repertoires were produced on the same platform, according to a later analysis. In addition to the first cohort of 500 to 850 subjects, a separate validation cohort of 120 different subjects was used. The study aimed to test whether signatures of past pathogen exposure could be identified by cataloging public T cell receptors. The study combined high-throughput TCR immunosequencing, statistical association of individual TCRs with disease status, and machine learning to predict cytomegalovirus infection status.

General study outcomes and caveats: Most TCR sequences were seen in very few donors, while some public TCRs were found in many individuals. The classifier was reported to diagnose cytomegalovirus status with high specificity and sensitivity in both the original and validation cohorts. In vitro tests confirmed that a few of the cytomegalovirus-associated TCR beta chains recognize cytomegalovirus antigens. Of the cluster scores, roughly 95% were above 0 in a later analysis, which found that TCRs clustered in the first cohort also tended to co-occur in the 120 or so validation repertoires. The authors suggested that the approach could potentially be extended to other disease states and immunological phenotypes. A total of fewer than 200 TCR beta chains were listed by the study as associated with cytomegalovirus. All 130 or so repertoires were used to score co-occurrence in the validation cohort in a later analysis, because that analysis had no HLA typing for the cohort.

Separate from the approximately 700-subject first cohort, the validation cohort of about 110 subjects was the group to which the donors belonged. Relative to germline, V is 7 bases shorter and J is 10 bases shorter, with 17 bases between their ends. The CDR3 starts with the cysteine, ends with the phenylalanine, and has 14 residues. Of all the DNA, just the CDR3 is kept, 42 bases in frame from base 1. CDR1 is given as SNHLY and CDR2 as FYNNEI, both from the germline V gene. This clone was seen repeatedly, ten times or more. What antigen it recognizes has not been identified. No clone much larger than this one lies a single base away; base qualities are absent. The protocol used for the library was the immunoSEQ multiplex PCR assay. The source study handled its data this way. To diagnose cytomegalovirus status from the catalog of TCR beta chain sequences, a statistical classification framework was built. Imported from immuneACCESS, the table was reduced by TCRdb to in-frame sequences with V and J called. These copies leave out some clones; in studies compared against another copy, an unresolved V gene accounts for under half, and the cause of the remainder is not known. V, J and clone size are those of that table, while D and trimming were read from the DNA. The sample data list some 130,000 clones, and 84% of these were observed just once. The ten largest clones take up 1.4% to 1.5% of the sample.

This receptor was identified in a woman aged 30 to 39 in good health and CMV-seronegative. The sequence joins TRBV2 to TRBJ1-6; TRBD1 might be the D gene, on 6 matching bases. Source material: PBMCs. The DNA is TGTGCCAGCAACGTTCAGGGGCGGGGGTCACCCCTCCACTTT. Its amino acids are CASNVQGRGSPLHF.